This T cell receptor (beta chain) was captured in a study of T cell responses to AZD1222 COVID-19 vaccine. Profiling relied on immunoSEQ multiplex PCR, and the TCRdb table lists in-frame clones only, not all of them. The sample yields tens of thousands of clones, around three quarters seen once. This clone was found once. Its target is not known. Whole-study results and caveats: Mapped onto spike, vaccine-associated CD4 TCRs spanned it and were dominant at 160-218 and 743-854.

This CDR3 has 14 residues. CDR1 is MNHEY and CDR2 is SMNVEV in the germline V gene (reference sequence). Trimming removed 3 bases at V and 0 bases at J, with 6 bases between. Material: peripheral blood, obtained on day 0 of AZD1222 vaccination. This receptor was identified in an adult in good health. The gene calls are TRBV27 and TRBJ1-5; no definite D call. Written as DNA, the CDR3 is TGTGCCAGCAGTTTGGAGTATAGCAATCAGCCCCAGCATTTT. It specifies CASSLEYSNQPQHF.